Sequencing of this TCR beta chain was carried out in a study of early T cells in non-severe SARS-CoV-2 infection. In the study overall: Whole-blood bulk RNA, unsorted, was sequenced, and chains were unpaired.

This clonotype was counted at least ten times. Its antigen is unknown. Molecules of cDNA were individually given unique molecular identifiers that were attached to them. TCRdb reprocessed the 5' RACE reads with MiXCR, giving one entry per CDR3 protein. The data contain around 25,000 distinct CDR3 sequences, 2.9% of them seen just once; the ten biggest clones take up approximately 0.72%. CDR3 length: 14 amino acids. The germline CDR1 and CDR2 sequences are DFQATT and SNEGSKA (reference sequence). V was clipped by 7 bases and J by 4 bases; unmatched bases: 2. Study outcomes and limitations: VDJdb matches were skewed toward anti-spike CD8 T cell responses.

V is TRBV20-1 and J is TRBJ2-2; 14 bases agree with TRBD2. Input material: whole blood. The receptor's source is an adult who was a healthcare worker with PCR-confirmed SARS-CoV-2 infection or an uninfected control (not recorded which). CDR3 bases: TGCAGTGTCGGACTAGCGGGGGGCACCGGGGAGCTGTTTTTT. The encoded protein is CSVGLAGGTGELFF.